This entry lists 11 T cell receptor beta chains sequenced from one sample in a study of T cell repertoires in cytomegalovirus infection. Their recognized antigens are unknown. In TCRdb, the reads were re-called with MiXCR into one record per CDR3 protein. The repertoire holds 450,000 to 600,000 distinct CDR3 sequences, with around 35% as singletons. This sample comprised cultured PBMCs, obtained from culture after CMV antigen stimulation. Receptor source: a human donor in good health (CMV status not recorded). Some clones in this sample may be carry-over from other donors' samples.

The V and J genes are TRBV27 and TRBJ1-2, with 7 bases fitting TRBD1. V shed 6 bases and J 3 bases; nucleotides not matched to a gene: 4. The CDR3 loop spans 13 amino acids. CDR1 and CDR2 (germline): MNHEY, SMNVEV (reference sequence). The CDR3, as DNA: TGTGCCAGCAGCTGGGACAGCTACTATGGCTACACCTTC. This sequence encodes CASSWDSYYGYTF.

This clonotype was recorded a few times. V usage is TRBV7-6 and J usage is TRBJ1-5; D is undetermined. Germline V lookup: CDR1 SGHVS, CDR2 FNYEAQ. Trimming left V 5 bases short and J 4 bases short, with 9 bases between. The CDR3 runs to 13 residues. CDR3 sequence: CASSRLENQPQHF. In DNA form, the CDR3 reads TGTGCCAGCAGCCGACTAGAGAATCAGCCCCAGCATTTT.

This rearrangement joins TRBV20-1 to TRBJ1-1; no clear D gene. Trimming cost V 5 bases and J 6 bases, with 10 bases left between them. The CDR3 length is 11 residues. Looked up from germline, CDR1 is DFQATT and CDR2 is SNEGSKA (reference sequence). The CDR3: CSALKDPEAFF. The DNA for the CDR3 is TGCAGTGCTCTGAAAGACCCTGAAGCTTTCTTT.

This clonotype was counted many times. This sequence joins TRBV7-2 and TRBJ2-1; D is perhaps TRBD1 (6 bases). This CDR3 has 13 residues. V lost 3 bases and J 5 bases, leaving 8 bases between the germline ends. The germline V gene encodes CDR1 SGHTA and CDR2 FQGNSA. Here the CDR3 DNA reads TGTGCCAGCAGCTTCAGGGGCAACAATGAGCAGTTCTTC. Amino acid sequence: CASSFRGNNEQFF.

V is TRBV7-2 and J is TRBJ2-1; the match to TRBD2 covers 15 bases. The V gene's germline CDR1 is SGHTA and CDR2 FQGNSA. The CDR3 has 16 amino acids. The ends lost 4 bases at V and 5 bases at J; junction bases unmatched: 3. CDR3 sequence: CASSWTSGRVHNEQFF. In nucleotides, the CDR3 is TGTGCCAGCAGCTGGACTAGCGGGAGGGTCCACAATGAGCAGTTCTTC.

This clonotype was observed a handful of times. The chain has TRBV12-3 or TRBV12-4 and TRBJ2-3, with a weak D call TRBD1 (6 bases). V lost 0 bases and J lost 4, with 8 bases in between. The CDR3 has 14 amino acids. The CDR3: CASSLAQGADTQYF. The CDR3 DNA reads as TGTGCCAGCAGTTTAGCACAGGGAGCAGATACGCAGTATTTT.

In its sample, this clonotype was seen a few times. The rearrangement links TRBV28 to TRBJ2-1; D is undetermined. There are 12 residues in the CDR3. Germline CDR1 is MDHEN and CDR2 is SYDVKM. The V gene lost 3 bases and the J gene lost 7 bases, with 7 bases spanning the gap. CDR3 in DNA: TGTGCCAGCAGTTTCGACCTAAATGAGCAGTTCTTC. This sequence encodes CASSFDLNEQFF.

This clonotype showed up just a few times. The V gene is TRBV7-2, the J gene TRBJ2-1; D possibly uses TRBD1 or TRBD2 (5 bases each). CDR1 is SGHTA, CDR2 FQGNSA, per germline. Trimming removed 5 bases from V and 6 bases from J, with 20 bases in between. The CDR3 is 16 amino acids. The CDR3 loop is CASSPSGAGIPNEQFF. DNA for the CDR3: TGTGCCAGCAGCCCTAGTGGGGCCGGGATCCCCAATGAGCAGTTCTTC.

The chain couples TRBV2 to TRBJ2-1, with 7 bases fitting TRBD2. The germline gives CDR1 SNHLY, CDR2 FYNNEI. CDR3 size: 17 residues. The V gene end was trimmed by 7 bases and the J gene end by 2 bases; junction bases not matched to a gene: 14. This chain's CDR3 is CASNMGGGPGTYNEQFF. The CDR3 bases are TGTGCCAGCAATATGGGCGGGGGTCCGGGCACCTACAATGAGCAGTTCTTC.

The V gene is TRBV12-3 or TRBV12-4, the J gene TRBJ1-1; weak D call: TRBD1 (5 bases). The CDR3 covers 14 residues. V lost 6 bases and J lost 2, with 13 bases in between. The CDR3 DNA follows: TGTGCCAGCAGCCCGTCGGGGACTAACACTGAAGCTTTCTTT. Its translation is CASSPSGTNTEAFF.

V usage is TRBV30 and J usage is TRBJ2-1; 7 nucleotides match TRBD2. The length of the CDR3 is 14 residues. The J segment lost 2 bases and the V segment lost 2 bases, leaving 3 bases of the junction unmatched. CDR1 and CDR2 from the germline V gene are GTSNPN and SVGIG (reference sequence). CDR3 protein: CAWSSAGTYNEQFF. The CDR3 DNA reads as TGTGCCTGGAGTTCAGCGGGGACCTACAATGAGCAGTTCTTC.